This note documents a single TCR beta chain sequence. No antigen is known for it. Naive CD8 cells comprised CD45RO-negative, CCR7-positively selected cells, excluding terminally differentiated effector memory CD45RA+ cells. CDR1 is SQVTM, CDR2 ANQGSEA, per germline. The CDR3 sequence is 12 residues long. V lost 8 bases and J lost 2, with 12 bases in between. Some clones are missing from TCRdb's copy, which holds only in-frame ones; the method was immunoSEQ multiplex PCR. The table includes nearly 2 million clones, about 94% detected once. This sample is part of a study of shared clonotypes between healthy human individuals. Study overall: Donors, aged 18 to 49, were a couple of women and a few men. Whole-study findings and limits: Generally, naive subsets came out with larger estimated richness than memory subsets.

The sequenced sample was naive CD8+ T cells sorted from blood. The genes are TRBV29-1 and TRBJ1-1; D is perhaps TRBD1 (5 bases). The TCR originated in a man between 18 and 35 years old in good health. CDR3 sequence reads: CSFGQGNTEAFF. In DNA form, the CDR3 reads TGCAGCTTTGGGCAGGGAAACACTGAAGCTTTCTTT.